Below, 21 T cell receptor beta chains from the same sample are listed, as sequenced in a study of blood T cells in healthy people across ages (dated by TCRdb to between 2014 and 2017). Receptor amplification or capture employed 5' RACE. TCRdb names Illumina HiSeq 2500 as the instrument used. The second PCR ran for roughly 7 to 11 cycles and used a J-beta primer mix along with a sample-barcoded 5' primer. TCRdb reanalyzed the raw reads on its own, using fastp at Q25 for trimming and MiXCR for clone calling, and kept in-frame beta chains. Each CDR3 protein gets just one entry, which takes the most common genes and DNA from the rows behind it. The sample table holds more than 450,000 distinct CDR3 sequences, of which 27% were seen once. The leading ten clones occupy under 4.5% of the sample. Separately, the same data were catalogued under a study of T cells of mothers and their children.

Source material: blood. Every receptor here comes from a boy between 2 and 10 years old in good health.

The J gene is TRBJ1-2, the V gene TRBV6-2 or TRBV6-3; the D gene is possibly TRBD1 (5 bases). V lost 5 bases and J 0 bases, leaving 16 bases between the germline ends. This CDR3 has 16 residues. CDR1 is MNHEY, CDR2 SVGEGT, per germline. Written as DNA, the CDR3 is TGTGCCAGCAGTCCCAGTGGGGGACGAACTAACTATGGCTACACCTTC. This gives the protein CASSPSGGRTNYGYTF.

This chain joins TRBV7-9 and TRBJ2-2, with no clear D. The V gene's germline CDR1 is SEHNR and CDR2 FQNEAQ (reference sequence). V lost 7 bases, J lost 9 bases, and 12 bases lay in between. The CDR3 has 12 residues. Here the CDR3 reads CASTGRSWELFF. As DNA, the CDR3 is TGTGCCAGCACCGGAAGGTCGTGGGAGCTGTTTTTT.

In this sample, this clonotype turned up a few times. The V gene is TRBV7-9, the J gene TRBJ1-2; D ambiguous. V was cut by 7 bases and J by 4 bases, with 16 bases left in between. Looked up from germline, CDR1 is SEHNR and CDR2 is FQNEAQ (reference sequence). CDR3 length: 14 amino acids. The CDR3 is CASTRGDLFYGYTF. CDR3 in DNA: TGTGCCAGCACCCGCGGCGACCTTTTCTATGGCTACACCTTC.

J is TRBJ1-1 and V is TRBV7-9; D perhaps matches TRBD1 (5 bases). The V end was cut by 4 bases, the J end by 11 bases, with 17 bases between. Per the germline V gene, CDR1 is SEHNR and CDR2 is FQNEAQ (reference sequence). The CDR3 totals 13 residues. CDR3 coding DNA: TGTGCCAGCAGCTCGGAGGCGGGGGGAGGGGCTTTCTTT. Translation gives CASSSEAGGGAFF.

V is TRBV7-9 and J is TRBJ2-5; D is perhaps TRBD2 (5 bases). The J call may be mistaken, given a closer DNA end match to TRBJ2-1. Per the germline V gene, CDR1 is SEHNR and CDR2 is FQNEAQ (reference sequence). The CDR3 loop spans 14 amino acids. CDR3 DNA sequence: TGTGCCAGCAGCTGGGGTAGCGACTACAATGAGCAGTTCTTC. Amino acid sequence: CASSWGSDYNEQFF.

CDR3 loop: CASSSGGGAGNEQFF. CDR3 coding DNA: TGTGCCAGCAGTTCTGGCGGGGGGGCCGGCAATGAGCAGTTCTTC. The chain combines TRBV6-2 or TRBV6-3 with TRBJ2-1, with 9 bases identical to TRBD2. The germline CDR1 and CDR2 sequences are MNHEY and SVGEGT. CDR3 length: 15 amino acids. The ends lost 4 bases at V and 6 bases at J; junction bases unmatched: 7.

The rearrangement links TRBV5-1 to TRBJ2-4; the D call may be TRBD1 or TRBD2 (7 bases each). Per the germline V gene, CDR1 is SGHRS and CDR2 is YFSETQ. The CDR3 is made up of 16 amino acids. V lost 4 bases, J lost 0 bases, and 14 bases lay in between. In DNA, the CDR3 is TGCGCCAGCAGCCAGGGGGGGCCCCTAGCCAAAAACATTCAGTACTTC. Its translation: CASSQGGPLAKNIQYF.

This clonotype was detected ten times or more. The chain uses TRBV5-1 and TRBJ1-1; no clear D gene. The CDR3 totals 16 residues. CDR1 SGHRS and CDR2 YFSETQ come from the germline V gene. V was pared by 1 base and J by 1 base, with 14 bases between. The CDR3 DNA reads TGCGCCAGCAGCTTGTGGCTTGGCACCTCGAACACTGAAGCTTTCTTT. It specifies CASSLWLGTSNTEAFF.

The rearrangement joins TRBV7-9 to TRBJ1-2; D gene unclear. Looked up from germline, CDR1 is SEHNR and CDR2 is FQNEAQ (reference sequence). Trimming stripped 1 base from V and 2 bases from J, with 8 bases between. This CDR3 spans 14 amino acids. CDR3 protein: CASSLEYSNYGYTF. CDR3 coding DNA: TGTGCCAGCAGCTTAGAGTACAGCAACTATGGCTACACCTTC.

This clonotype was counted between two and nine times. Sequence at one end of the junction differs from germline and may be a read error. In DNA form, the CDR3 reads TGCAGTGCTTCTTCGGCGGGCCCCATCCGAAACGCCATATATTTT. Its protein is CSASSAGPIRNAIYF. The chain carries TRBV20-1 and TRBJ1-3; D remains ambiguous. The CDR3 consists of 15 residues. Germline V CDR1 and CDR2: DFQATT, SNEGSKA (reference sequence).

This chain's CDR3 is CSVSHSVADTQYF. For the CDR3, the DNA is TGCAGCGTTAGCCATTCGGTGGCAGATACGCAGTATTTT. V and J are TRBV29-1 and TRBJ2-3, with D unresolved. The CDR3 is 13 amino acids. V was cut by 5 bases and J by 4 bases, with 13 bases left in between. CDR1 and CDR2 from the germline V gene are SQVTM and ANQGSEA.

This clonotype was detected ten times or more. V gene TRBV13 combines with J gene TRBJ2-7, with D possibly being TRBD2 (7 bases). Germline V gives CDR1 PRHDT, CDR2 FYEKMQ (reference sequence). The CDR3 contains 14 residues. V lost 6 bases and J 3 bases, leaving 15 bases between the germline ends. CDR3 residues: CASRAKGGVYEQYF. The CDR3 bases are TGTGCCAGCAGGGCCAAGGGGGGGGTCTACGAGCAGTACTTC.

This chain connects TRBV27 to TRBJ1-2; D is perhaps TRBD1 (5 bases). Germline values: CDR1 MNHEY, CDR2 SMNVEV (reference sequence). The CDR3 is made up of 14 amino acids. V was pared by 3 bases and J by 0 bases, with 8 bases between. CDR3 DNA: TGTGCCAGCAGTTTCAGGGCGGCTAACTATGGCTACACCTTC. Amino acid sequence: CASSFRAANYGYTF.

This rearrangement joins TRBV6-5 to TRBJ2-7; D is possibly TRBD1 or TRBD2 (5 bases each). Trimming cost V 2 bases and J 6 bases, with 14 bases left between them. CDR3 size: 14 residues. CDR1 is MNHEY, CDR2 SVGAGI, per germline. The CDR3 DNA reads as TGTGCCAGCAGTTACACCGGGACGGCCGGCGAGCAGTACTTC. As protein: CASSYTGTAGEQYF.

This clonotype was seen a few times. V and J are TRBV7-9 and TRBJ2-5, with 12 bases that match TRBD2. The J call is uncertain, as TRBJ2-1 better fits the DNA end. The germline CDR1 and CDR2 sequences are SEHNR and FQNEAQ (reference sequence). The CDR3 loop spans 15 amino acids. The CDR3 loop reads CASSPLGTSGNEQFF. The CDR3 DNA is TGTGCCAGCAGCCCACTGGGGACTAGCGGGAATGAGCAGTTCTTC.

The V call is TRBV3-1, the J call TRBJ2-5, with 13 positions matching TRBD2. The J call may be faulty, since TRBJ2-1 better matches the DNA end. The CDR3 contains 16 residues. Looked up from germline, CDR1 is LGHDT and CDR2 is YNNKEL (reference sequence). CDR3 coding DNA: TGTGCCAGCAGCCAAGGGACTAGCGGGAGACGGAATGAGCAGTTCTTC. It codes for CASSQGTSGRRNEQFF.

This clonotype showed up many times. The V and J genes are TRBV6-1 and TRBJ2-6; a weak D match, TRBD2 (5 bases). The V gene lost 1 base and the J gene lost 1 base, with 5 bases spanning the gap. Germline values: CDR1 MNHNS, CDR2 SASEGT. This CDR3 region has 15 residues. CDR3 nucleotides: TGTGCCAGCAGTGAAGGAGGGTCTGGGGCCAACGTCCTGACTTTC. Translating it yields CASSEGGSGANVLTF.

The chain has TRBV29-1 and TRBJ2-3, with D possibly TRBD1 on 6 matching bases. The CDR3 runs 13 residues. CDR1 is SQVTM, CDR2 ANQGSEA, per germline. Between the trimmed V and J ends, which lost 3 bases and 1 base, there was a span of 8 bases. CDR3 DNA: TGCAGCGTTGATCACAGGGGCACAGATACGCAGTATTTT. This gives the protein CSVDHRGTDTQYF.

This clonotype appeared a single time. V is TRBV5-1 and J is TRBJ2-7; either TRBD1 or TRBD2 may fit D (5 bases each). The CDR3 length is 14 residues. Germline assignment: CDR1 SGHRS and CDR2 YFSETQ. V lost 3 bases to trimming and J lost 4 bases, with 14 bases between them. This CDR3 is CASSSAQGVYEQYF. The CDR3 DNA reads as TGCGCCAGCAGCTCGGCGCAGGGAGTATACGAGCAGTACTTC.

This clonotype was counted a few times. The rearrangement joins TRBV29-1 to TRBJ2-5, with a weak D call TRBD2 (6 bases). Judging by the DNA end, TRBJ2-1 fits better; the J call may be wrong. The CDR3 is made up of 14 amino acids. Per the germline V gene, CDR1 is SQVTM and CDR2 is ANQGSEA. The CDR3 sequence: CSVEGTSGKDEQFF. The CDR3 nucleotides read TGCAGCGTTGAGGGGACTTCGGGGAAGGATGAGCAGTTCTTC.

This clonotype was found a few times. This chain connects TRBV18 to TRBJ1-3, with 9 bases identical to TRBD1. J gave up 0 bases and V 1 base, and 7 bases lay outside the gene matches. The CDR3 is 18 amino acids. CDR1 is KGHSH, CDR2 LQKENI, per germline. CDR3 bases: TGTGCCAGCTCACCACAGGCCGGGACAGGGAGCTCTGGAAACACCATATATTTT. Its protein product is CASSPQAGTGSSGNTIYF.